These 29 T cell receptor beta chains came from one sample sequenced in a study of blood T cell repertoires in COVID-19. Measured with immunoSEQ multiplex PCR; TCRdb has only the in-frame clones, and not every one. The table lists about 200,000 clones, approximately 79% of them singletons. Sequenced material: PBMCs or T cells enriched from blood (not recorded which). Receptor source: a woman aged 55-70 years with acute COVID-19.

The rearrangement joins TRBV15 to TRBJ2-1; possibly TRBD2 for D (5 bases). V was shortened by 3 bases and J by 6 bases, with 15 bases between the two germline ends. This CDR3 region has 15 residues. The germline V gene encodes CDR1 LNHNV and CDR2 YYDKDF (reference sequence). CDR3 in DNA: TGTGCCACCAGCAGTAACCCCGGGGTGCCCAATGAGCAGTTCTTC. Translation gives CATSSNPGVPNEQFF.

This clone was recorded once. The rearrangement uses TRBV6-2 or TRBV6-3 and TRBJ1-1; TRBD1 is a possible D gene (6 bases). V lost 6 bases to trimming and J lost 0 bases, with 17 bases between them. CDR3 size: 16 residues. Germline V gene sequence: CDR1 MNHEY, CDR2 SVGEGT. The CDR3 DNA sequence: TGTGCCAGCAGCCGTGGACAGATTCTTTTGAACACTGAAGCTTTCTTT. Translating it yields CASSRGQILLNTEAFF.

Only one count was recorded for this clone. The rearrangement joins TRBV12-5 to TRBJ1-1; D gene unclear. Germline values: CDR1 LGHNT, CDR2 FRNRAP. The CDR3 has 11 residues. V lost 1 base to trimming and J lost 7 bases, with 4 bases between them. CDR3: CASGLGGEAFF. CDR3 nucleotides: TGTGCTAGTGGTTTGGGAGGTGAAGCTTTCTTT. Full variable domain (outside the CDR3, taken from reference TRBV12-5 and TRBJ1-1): DARVTQTPRHKVTEMGQEVTMRCQPILGHNTVFWYRQTMMQGLELLAYFRNRAPLDDSGMPKDRFSAEMPDATLATLKIQPSEPRDSAVYFCASGLGGEAFFGQGTRLTVV.

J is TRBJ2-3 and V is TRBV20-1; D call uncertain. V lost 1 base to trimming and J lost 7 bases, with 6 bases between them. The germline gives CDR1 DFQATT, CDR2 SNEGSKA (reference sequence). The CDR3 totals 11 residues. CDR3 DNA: TGCAGTGCTAGAGCTACGAATACGCAGTATTTT. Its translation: CSARATNTQYF.

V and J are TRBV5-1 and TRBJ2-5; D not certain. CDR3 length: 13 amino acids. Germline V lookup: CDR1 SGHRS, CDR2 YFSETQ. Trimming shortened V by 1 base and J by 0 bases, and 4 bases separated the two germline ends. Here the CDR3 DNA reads TGCGCCAGCAGCTTGCAGTACCAAGAGACCCAGTACTTC. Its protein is CASSLQYQETQYF. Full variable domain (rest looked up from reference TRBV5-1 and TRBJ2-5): KAGVTQTPRYLIKTRGQQVTLSCSPISGHRSVSWYQQTPGQGLQFLFEYFSETQRNKGNFPGRFSGRQFSNSRSEMNVSTLELGDSALYLCASSLQYQETQYFGPGTRLLVL.

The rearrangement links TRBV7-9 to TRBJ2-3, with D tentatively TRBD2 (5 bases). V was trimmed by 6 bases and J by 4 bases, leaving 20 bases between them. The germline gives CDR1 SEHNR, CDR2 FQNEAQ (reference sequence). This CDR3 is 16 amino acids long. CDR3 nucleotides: TGTGCCAGCAGACATAGACCAGCGGAGGTACCAGATACGCAGTATTTT. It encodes CASRHRPAEVPDTQYF.

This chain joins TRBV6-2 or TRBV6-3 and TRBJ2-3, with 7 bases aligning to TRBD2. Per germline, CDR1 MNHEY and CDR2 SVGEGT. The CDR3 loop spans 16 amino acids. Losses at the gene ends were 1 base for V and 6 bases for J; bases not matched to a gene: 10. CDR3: CASSYWDYVREDTQYF. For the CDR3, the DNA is TGTGCCAGCAGTTACTGGGACTACGTCAGGGAGGATACGCAGTATTTT.

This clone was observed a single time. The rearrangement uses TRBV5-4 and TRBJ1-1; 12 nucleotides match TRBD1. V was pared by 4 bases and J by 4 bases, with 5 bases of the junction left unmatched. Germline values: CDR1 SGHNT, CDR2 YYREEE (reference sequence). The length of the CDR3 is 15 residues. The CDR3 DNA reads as TGTGCCAGCAGCCCTGGGGGACAGGGGGCCACTGAAGCTTTCTTT. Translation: CASSPGGQGATEAFF.

The CDR3 nucleotides are TGTGCCATCAGCGCGGACAGGACGGAAGCTTTCTTT. Its translation: CAISADRTEAFF. This chain links TRBV10-3 with TRBJ1-1; 7 bases align to TRBD1. Germline CDR1 is ENHRY and CDR2 is SYGVKD. The CDR3 runs to 12 residues. V shed 6 bases and J 8 bases; nucleotides not matched to a gene: 6.

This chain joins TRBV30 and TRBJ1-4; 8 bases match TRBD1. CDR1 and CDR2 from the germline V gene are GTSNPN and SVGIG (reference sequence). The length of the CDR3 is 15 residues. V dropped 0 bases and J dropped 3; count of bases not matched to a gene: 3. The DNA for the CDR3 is TGTGCCTGGAGTGTGGGACAGGTCTCTAATGAAAAACTGTTTTTT. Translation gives CAWSVGQVSNEKLFF. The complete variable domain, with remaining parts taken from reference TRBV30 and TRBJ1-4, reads SQTIHQWPATLVQPVGSPLSLECTVEGTSNPNLYWYRQAAGRGLQLLFYSVGIGQISSEVPQNLSASRPQDRQFILSSKKLLLSDSGFYLCAWSVGQVSNEKLFFGSGTQLSVL.

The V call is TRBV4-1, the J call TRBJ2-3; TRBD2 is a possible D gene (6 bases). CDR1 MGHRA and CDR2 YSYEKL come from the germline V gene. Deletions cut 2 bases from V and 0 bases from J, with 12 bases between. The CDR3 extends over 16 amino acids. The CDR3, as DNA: TGCGCCAGCAGCCAACGCCGGGACTCCAGCACAGATACGCAGTATTTT. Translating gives CASSQRRDSSTDTQYF.

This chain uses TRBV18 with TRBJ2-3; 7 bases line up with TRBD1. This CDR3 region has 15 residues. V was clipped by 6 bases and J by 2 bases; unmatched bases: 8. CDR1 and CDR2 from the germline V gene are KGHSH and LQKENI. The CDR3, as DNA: TGTGCCAGCTCCCGTCCGGGACAGACCACAGATACGCAGTATTTT. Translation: CASSRPGQTTDTQYF.

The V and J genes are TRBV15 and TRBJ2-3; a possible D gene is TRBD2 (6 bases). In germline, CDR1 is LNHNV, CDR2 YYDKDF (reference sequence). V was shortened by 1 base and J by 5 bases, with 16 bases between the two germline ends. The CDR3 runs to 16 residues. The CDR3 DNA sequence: TGTGCCACCAGCAGAGGGAGGGCGGTGGGGGAAGATACGCAGTATTTT. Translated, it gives CATSRGRAVGEDTQYF.

The CDR3 DNA is TGTGCCAGCAGGGGTGCGGGTAGCGGGGGCGAGCAGTACTTC. The encoded protein is CASRGAGSGGEQYF. The chain combines TRBV7-8 with TRBJ2-7; 9 bases align to TRBD2. V lost 6 bases to trimming and J lost 6 bases; unmatched junction nucleotides: 9. The CDR3 loop spans 14 amino acids. Germline CDR1 reads SGHVS; CDR2 reads FQNEAQ.

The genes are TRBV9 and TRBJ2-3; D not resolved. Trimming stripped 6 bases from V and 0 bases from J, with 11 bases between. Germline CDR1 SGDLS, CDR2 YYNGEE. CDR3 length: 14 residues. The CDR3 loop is CASKVGPSTDTQYF. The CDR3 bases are TGTGCCAGCAAGGTGGGCCCTAGCACAGATACGCAGTATTTT.

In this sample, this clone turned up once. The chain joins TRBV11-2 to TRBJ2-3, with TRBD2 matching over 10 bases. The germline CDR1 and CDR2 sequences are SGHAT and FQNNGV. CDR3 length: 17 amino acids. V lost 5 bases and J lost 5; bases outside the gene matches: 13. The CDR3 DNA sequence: TGTGCCAGCAGCCTTAGGATAGCGGGGGGACTCGGAGATACGCAGTATTTT. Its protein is CASSLRIAGGLGDTQYF. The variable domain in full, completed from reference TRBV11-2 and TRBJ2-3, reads EAGVAQSPRYKIIEKRQSVAFWCNPISGHATLYWYQQILGQGPKLLIQFQNNGVVDDSQLPKDRFSAERLKGVDSTLKIQPAKLEDSAVYLCASSLRIAGGLGDTQYFGPGTRLTVL.

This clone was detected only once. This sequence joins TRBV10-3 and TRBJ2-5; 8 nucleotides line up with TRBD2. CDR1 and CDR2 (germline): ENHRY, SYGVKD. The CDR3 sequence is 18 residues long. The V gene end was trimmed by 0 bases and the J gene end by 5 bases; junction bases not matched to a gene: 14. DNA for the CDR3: TGTGCCATCAGTGAGTCTAGCGGGATTGGTGGTGGTCCGGAGACCCAGTACTTC. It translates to CAISESSGIGGGPETQYF.

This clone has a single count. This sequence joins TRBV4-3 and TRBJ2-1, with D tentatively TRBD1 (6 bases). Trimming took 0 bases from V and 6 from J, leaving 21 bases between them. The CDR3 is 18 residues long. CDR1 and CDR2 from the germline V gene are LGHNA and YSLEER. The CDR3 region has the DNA TGCGCCAGCAGCCAAGATCGGACAGAGGCGGGCCTGGCCAATGAGCAGTTCTTC. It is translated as CASSQDRTEAGLANEQFF.

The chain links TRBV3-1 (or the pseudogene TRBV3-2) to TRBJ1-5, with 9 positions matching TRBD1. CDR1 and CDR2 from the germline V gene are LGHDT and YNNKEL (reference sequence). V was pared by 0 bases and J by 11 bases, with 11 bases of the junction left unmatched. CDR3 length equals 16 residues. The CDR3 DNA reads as TGTGCCAGCAGCCAAGATTACAGGGGGCGTTATAGGACCCAGCATTTT. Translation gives CASSQDYRGRYRTQHF.

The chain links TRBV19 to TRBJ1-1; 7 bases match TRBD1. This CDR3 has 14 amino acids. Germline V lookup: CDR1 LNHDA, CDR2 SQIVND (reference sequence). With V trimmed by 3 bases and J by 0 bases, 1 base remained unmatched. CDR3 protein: CASSIGTVNTEAFF. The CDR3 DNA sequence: TGTGCCAGTAGTATCGGGACAGTGAACACTGAAGCTTTCTTT.

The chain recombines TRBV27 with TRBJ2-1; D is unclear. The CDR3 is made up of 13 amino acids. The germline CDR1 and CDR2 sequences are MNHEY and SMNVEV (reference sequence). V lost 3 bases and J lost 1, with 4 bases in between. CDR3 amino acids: CASSFSSYNEQFF. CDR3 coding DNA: TGTGCCAGCAGTTTTAGTTCCTACAATGAGCAGTTCTTC.

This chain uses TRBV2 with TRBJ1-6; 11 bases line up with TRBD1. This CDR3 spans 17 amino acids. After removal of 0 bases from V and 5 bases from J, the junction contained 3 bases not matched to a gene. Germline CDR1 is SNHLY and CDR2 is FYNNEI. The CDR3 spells CASSEAGTGGDNSPLHF. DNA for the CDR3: TGTGCCAGCAGTGAAGCGGGGACAGGGGGTGATAATTCACCCCTCCACTTT.

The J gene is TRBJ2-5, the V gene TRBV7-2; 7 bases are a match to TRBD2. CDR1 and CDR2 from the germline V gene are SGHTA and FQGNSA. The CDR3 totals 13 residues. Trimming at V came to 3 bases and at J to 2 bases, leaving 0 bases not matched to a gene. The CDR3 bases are TGTGCCAGCAGCTTTAGCGGGCAAGAGACCCAGTACTTC. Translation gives CASSFSGQETQYF.

The CDR3 loop reads CASSPGHPTNYGYTF. CDR3 DNA sequence: TGTGCCAGCAGTCCGGGACACCCAACTAACTATGGCTACACCTTC. V is TRBV2 and J is TRBJ1-2, with a tentative D call TRBD1 (6 bases). This CDR3 spans 15 amino acids. Germline assignment: CDR1 SNHLY and CDR2 FYNNEI. V was clipped by 5 bases and J by 0 bases, with 13 bases between them. The full variable domain, in which reference TRBV2 and TRBJ1-2 provide the parts outside the CDR3, is EPEVTQTPSHQVTQMGQEVILRCVPISNHLYFYWYRQILGQKVEFLVSFYNNEISEKSEIFDDQFSVERPDGSNFTLKIRSTKLEDSAMYFCASSPGHPTNYGYTFGSGTRLTVV.

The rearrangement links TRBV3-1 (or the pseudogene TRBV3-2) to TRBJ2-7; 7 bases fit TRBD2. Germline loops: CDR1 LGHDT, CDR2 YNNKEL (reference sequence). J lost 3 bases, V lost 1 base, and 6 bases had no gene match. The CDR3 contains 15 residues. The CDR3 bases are TGTGCCAGCAGCCAAGGGCCTAGCGGCGGCTACGAGCAGTACTTC. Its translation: CASSQGPSGGYEQYF.

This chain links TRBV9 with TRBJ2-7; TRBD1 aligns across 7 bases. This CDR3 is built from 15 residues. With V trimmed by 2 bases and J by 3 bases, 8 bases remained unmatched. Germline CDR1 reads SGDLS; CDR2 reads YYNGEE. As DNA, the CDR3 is TGTGCCAGCAGCGTCAGGACAGGTCCGATCTACGAGCAGTACTTC. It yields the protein CASSVRTGPIYEQYF.

DNA for the CDR3: TGTGCCAGCGGGCTAGGACAGCTTGATCAGCCCCAGCATTTT. Translation: CASGLGQLDQPQHF. J is TRBJ1-5 and V is TRBV28; TRBD1 might be the D (6 bases). Germline V gene sequence: CDR1 MDHEN, CDR2 SYDVKM. The CDR3 is 14 residues long. Trimming pared 8 bases from V and 5 bases from J, leaving 16 bases between.

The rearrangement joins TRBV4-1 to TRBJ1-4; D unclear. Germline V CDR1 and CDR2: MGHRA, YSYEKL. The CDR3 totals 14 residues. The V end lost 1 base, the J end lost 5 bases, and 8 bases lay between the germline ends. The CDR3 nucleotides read TGCGCCAGCAGCCAAGGAGACACCAATGAAAAACTGTTTTTT. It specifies CASSQGDTNEKLFF.

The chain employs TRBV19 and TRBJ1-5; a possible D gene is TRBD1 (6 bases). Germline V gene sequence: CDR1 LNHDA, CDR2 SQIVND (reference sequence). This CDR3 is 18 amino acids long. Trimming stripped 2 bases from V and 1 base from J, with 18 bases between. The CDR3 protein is CASSIIYSGDLSNQPQHF. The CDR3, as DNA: TGTGCCAGTAGTATAATATACTCAGGGGACCTAAGCAATCAGCCCCAGCATTTT.